This T cell receptor (beta chain) was documented in a study of human thymus T cells. Study findings and constraints: Thymic repertoires from unrelated individuals overlapped highly, related research reported.

Sequencing was performed with immunoSEQ multiplex PCR; in TCRdb, only in-frame clones are kept and a portion is missing. The table records 120,000 or so clones, around 94% of them present only once. The germline gives CDR1 SNHLY, CDR2 FYNNEI. The trim removed 6 bases at V and 1 base at J, leaving 7 bases unmatched. This CDR3 region has 16 residues. About this clone: The antigen is undetermined.

Obtained as resections during corrective heart surgery, the thymus tissue was then studied. The TCR was taken from a boy under two years old with a congenital heart defect but otherwise immunologically healthy. The rearrangement links TRBV2 to TRBJ2-2, with TRBD2 matching over 8 bases. Sequenced input: thymus tissue. The CDR3 DNA sequence: TGTGCCAGCAGAGAGAAGCGGGGGAAGAACACCGGGGAGCTGTTTTTT. As protein: CASREKRGKNTGELFF.